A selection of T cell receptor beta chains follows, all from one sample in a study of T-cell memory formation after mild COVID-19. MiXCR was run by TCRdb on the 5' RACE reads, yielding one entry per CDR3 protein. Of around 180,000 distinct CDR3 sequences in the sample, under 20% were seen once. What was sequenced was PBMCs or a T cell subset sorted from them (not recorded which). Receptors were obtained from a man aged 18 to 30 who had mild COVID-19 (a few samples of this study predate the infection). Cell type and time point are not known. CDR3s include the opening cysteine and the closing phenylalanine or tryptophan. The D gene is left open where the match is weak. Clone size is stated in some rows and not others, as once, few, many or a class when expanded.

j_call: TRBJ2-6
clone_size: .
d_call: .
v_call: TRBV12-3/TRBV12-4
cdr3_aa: CASSPTGAGANVLTF
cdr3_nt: TGTGCCAGCAGCCCGACGGGGGCCGGGGCCAACGTCCTGACTTTC

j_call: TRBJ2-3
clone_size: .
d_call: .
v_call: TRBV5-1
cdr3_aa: CASSLQGISSTDTQYF
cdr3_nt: TGCGCCAGCAGCTTACAGGGTATTTCCAGCACAGATACGCAGTATTTT

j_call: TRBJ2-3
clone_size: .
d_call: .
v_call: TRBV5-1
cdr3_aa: CASSLASASTDTQYF
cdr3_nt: TGCGCCAGCAGCTTGGCTTCAGCTAGCACAGATACGCAGTATTTT

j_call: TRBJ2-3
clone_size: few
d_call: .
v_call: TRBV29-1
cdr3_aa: CSVSPQRLRGDTQYF
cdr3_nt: TGCAGCGTTTCCCCTCAGCGTCTTAGGGGGGATACGCAGTATTTT

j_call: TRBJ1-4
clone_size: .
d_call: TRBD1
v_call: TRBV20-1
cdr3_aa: CSARDPKQGAEKLFF
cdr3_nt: TGCAGTGCTAGAGATCCCAAGCAGGGGGCTGAAAAACTGTTTTTT

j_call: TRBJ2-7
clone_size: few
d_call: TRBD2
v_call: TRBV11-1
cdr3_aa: CASSLNTGGSYEQYF
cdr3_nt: TGTGCCAGCAGCTTAAATACGGGGGGTTCCTACGAGCAGTACTTC

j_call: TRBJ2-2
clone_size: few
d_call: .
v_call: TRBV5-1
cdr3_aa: CASSSATGDTGELFF
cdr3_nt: TGCGCCAGCAGTTCCGCAACAGGAGACACCGGGGAGCTGTTTTTT

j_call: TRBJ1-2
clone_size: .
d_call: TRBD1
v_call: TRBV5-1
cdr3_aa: CASRTGQNYGYTF
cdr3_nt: TGCGCCAGCCGGACAGGGCAGAACTATGGCTACACCTTC

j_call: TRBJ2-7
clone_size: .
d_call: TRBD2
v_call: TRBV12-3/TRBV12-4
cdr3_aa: CASSSPGTSAAREQYF
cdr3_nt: TGTGCCAGCAGTTCTCCCGGGACTAGCGCAGCTCGAGAGCAGTACTTC

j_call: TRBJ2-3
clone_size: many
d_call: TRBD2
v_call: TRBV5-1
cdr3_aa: CASSSMTSADTQYF
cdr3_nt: TGCGCCAGCAGCTCGATGACTAGCGCAGATACGCAGTATTTT

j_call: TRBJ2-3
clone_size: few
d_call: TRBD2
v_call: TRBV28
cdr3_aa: CASSLPGGGGDTQYF
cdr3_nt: TGTGCCAGCAGCCTACCGGGGGGAGGAGGCGATACGCAGTATTTT

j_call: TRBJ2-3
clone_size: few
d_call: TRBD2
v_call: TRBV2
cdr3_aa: CASSLIGLAGGTKTQYF
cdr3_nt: TGTGCCAGCAGTCTGATCGGACTAGCGGGGGGGACGAAAACGCAGTATTTT

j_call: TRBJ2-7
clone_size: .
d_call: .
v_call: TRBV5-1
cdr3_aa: CASSFYISYEQYF
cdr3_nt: TGCGCCAGCAGCTTTTATATTTCCTACGAGCAGTACTTC

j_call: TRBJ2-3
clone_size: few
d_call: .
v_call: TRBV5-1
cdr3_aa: CASSGQSTDTQYF
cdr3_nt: TGCGCCAGCAGCGGACAGAGCACAGATACGCAGTATTTT

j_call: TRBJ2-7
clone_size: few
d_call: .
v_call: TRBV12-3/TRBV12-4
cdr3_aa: CASSLGQLGQYF
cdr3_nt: TGTGCCAGCAGTCTAGGACAGCTCGGCCAGTACTTC

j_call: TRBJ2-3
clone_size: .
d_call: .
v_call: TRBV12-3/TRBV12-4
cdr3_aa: CASSSEGDTQYF
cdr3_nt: TGTGCCAGCAGCTCTGAAGGTGATACGCAGTATTTT

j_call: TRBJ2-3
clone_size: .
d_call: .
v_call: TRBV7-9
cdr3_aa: CASSLSVRRSDTQYF
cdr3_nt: TGTGCCAGCAGCTTGAGTGTCCGGCGGTCGGATACGCAGTATTTT

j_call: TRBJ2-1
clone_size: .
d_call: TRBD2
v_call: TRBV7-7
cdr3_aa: CASSLNSGGAEEQFF
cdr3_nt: TGTGCTAGCAGCTTAAACAGCGGGGGGGCAGAAGAGCAGTTCTTC

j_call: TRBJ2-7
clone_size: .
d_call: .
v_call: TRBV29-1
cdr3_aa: CSVGQGFEQYF
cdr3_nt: TGCAGCGTAGGTCAGGGGTTCGAGCAGTACTTC

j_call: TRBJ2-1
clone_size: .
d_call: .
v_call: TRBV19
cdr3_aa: CASRAINEQFF
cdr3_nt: TGTGCCAGTAGGGCCATCAATGAGCAGTTCTTC

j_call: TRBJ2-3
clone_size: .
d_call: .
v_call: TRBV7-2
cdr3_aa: CASTFRGSTDTQYF
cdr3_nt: TGTGCCAGCACCTTTAGGGGTAGCACAGATACGCAGTATTTT

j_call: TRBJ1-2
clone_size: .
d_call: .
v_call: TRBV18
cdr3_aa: CASSPPTRYGYTF
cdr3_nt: TGTGCCAGCTCACCCCCGACAAGATATGGCTACACCTTC

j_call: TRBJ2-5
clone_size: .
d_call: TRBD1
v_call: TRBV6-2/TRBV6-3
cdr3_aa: CASSYWDRETQYF
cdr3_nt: TGTGCCAGCAGTTACTGGGACAGAGAGACCCAGTACTTC

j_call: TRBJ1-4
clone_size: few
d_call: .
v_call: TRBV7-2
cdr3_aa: CASSFQGRREKLFF
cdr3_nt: TGTGCCAGCAGCTTTCAGGGACGTCGTGAAAAACTGTTTTTT

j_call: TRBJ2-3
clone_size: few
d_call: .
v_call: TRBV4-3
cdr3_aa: CASSQDVGLGKDTQYF
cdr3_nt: TGCGCCAGCAGCCAAGATGTGGGGCTGGGGAAAGATACGCAGTATTTT

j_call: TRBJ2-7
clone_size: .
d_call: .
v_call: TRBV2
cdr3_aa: CASSNRAYEQYF
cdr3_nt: TGTGCCAGTTCGAACCGCGCCTACGAGCAGTACTTC

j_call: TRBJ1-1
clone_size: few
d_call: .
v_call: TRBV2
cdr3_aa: CASSYTSNTEAFF
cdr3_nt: TGTGCCAGCAGCTACACATCGAACACTGAAGCTTTCTTT

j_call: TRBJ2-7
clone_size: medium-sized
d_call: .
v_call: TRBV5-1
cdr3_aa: CASSRGENEQYF
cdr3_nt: TGCGCCAGCAGCCGGGGCGAGAACGAGCAGTACTTC

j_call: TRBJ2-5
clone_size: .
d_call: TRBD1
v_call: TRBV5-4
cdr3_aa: CASSSPFGTGQETQYF
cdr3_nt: TGTGCCAGCAGTTCCCCCTTTGGGACAGGACAAGAGACCCAGTACTTC

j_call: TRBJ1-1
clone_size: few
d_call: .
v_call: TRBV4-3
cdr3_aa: CASSEGIGGLANTEAFF
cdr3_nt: TGCGCCAGCAGCGAAGGAATTGGGGGGCTGGCGAACACTGAAGCTTTCTTT

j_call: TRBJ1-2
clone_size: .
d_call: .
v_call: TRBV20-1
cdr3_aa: CSATRSNYGYTF
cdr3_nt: TGCAGTGCAACACGGTCGAACTATGGCTACACCTTC

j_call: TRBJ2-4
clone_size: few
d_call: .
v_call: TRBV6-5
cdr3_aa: CASSPFSGTKNIQYF
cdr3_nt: TGTGCCAGCAGTCCCTTTAGCGGTACCAAAAACATTCAGTACTTC

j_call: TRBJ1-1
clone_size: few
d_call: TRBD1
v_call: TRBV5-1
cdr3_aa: CASRTGTGGPEAFF
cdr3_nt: TGCGCCAGCCGGACCGGGACAGGGGGTCCTGAAGCTTTCTTT